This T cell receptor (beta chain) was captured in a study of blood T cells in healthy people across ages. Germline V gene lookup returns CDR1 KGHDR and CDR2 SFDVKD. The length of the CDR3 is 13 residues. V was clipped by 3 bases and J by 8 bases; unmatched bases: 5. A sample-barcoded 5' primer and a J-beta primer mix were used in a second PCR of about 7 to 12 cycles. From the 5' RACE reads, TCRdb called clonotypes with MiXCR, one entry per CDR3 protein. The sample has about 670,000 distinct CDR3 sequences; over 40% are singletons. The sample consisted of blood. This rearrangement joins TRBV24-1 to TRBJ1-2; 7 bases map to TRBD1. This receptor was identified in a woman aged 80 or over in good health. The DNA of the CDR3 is TGTGCCACCAGTGATAACAGGGGAATCGGCTACACCTTC. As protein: CATSDNRGIGYTF.